The present T cell receptor beta chain was sequenced within a study of control samples from healthy donors and cancer patients. The CDR3 is 11 residues long. V dropped 7 bases and J dropped 8 bases, with 11 bases sitting between them. Germline CDR1 is SGHTA and CDR2 is FQGTGA. Sequencing used immunoSEQ multiplex PCR; TCRdb keeps in-frame clones, though not all of them. The repertoire holds about 160,000 clones, with 85% to 90% as singletons. The chain couples TRBV7-3 to TRBJ1-1; D gene ambiguous. This receptor was obtained from a man aged 25 to 40 in good health. Sequencing used blood. This chain's CDR3 is CASTAGKEAFF. In DNA form, the CDR3 reads TGTGCCAGCACGGCAGGCAAGGAAGCTTTCTTT.